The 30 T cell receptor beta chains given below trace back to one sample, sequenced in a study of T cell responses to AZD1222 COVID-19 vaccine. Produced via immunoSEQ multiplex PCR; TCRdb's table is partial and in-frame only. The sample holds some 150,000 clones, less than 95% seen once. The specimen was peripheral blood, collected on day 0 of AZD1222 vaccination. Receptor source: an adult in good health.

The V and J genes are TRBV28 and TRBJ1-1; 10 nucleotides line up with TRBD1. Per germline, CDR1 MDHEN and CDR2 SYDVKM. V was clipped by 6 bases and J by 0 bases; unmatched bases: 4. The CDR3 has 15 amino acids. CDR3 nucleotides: TGTGCCAGCAGATATGGGACAGGGGTGAACACTGAAGCTTTCTTT. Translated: CASRYGTGVNTEAFF.

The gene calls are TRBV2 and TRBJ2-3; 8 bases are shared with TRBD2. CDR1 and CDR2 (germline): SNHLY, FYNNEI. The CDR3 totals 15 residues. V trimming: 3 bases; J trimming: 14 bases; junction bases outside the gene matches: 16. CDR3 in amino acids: CASSDAGGISHLGYF. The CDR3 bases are TGTGCCAGCAGTGATGCGGGAGGTATCTCCCATTTGGGGTATTTT.

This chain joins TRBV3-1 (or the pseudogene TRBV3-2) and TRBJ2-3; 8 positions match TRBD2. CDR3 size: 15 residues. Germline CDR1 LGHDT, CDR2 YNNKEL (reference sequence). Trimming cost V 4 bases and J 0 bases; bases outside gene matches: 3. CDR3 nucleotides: TGTGCCAGCAGCCCGACTAGCGTAAGCACAGATACGCAGTATTTT. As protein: CASSPTSVSTDTQYF.

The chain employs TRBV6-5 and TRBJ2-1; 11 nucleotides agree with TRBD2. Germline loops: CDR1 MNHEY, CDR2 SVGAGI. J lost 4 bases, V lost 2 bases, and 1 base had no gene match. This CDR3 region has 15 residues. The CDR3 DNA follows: TGTGCCAGCAGTTACACTAGCGGGAGTTACAATGAGCAGTTCTTC. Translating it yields CASSYTSGSYNEQFF.

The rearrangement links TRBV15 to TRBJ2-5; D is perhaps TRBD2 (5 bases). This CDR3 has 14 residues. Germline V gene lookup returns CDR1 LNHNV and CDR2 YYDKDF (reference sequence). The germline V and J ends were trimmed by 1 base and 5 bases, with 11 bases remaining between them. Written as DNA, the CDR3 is TGTGCCACCAGCAGAGGTCGGACGGGGGAGACCCAGTACTTC. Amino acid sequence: CATSRGRTGETQYF.

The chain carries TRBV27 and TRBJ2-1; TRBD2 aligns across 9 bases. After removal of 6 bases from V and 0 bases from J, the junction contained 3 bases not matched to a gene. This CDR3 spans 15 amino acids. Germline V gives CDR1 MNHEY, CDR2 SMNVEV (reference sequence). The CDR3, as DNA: TGTGCCAGCAGGCAAGCGGGAGGCTCCTACAATGAGCAGTTCTTC. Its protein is CASRQAGGSYNEQFF.

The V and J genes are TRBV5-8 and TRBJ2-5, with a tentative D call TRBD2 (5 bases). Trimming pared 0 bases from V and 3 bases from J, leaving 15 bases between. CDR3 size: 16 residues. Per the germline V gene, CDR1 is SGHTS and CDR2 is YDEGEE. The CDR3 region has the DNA TGTGCCAGCAGCTTGGAAAGCGGAGCAAAGAAAGAGACCCAGTACTTC. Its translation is CASSLESGAKKETQYF.

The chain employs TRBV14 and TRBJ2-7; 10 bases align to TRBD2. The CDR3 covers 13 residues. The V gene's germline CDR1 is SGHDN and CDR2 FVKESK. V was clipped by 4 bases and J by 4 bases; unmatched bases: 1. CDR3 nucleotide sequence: TGTGCCAGCAGCCCGGGACTAGCGTACGAGCAGTACTTC. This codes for CASSPGLAYEQYF.

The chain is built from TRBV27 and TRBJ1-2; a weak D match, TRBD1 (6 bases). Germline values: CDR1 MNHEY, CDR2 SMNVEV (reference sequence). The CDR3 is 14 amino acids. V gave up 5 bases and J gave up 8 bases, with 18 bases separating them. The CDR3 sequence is CASSPLSYRVGYTF. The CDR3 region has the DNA TGTGCCAGCAGTCCACTCTCCTACAGGGTAGGCTACACCTTC.

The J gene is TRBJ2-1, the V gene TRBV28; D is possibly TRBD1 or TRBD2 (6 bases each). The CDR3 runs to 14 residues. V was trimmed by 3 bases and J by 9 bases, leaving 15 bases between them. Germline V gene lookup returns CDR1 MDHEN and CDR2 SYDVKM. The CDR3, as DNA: TGTGCCAGCAGTTTCGGGGGCGCAAATGGTGAGCAGTTCTTC. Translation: CASSFGGANGEQFF.

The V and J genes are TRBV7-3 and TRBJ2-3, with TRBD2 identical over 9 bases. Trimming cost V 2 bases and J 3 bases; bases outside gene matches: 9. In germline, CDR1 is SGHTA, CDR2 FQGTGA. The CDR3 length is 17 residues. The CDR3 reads CASSLRASGMGTDTQYF. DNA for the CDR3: TGTGCCAGCAGCTTACGGGCTAGCGGGATGGGTACAGATACGCAGTATTTT.

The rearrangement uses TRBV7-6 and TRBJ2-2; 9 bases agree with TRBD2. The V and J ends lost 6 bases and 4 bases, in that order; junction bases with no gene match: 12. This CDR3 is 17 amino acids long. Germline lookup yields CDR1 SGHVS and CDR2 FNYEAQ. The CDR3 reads CASRTLGTSPSTGELFF. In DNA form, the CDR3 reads TGTGCCAGCAGAACCTTAGGGACTAGCCCCTCCACCGGGGAGCTGTTTTTT.

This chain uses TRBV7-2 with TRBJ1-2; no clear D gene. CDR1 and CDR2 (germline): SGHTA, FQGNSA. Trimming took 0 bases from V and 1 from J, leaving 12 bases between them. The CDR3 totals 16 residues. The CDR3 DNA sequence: TGTGCCAGCAGCTTAGCGGTTACGGAATTTAACTATGGCTACACCTTC. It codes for CASSLAVTEFNYGYTF.

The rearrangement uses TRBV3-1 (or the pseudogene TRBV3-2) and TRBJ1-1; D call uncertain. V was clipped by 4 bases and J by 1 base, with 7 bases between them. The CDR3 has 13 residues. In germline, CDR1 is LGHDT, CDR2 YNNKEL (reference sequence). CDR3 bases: TGTGCCAGCAGCCGAAGTCAGAACACTGAAGCTTTCTTT. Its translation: CASSRSQNTEAFF.

The CDR3, as DNA: TGTGCCAGCAGTGAAGGGGCAGGGCTCAATGGCTACACCTTC. Amino acids: CASSEGAGLNGYTF. The chain carries TRBV6-1 and TRBJ1-2; a possible D gene is TRBD1 (5 bases). Germline V CDR1 and CDR2: MNHNS, SASEGT. V was shortened by 1 base and J by 6 bases, with 12 bases between the two germline ends. The CDR3 contains 14 residues.

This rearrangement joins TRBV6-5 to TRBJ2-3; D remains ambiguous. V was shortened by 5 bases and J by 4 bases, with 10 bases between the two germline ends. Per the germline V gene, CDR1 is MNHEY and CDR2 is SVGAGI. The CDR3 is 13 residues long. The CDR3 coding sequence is TGTGCCAGCAGTAACAGCGTACCAGATACGCAGTATTTT. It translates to CASSNSVPDTQYF.

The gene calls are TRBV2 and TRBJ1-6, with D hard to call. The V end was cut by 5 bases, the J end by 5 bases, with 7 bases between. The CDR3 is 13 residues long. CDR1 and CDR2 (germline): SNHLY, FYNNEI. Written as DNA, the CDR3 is TGTGCCAGCAGTCCTCGGAATAATTCACCCCTCCACTTT. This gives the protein CASSPRNNSPLHF.

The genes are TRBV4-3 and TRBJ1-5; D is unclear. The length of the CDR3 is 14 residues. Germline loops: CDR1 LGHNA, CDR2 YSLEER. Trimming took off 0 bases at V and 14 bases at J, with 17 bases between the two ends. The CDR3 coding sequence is TGCGCCAGCAGCCAAGATATCTTTGTGAATCTGAAGCATTTT. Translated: CASSQDIFVNLKHF.

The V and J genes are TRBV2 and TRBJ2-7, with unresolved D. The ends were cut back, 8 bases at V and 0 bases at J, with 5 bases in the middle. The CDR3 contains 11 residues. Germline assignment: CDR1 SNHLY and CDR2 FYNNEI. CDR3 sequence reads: CASAFSYEQYF. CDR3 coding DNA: TGTGCCAGCGCATTCTCCTACGAGCAGTACTTC.

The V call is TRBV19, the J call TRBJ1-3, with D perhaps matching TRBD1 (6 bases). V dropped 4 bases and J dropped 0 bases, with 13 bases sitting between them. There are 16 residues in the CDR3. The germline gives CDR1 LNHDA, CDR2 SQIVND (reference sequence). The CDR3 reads CASSTDSRSSGNTIYF. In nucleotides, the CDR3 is TGTGCCAGTAGTACGGACAGTCGAAGCTCTGGAAACACCATATATTTT.

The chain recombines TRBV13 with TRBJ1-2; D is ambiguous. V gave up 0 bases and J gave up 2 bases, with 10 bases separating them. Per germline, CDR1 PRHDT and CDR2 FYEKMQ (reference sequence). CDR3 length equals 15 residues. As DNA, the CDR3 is TGTGCCAGCAGCTTAGGCCGTAAGGGAAACTATGGCTACACCTTC. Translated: CASSLGRKGNYGYTF.

The CDR3 nucleotides read TGTGCCACCCAACTCCGAATAGCGGGAGGGTCCTACAATGAGCAGTTCTTC. It yields the protein CATQLRIAGGSYNEQFF. The rearrangement links TRBV10-3 to TRBJ2-1; 11 nucleotides match TRBD2. V trimming: 10 bases; J trimming: 1 base; junction bases outside the gene matches: 12. This CDR3 has 17 residues. Germline-derived CDR1 and CDR2 are ENHRY and SYGVKD.

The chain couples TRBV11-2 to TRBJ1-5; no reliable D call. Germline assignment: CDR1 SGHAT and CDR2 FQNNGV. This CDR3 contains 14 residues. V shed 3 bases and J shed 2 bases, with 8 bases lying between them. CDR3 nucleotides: TGTGCCAGCAGCTTCGGATGGGGCAATCAGCCCCAGCATTTT. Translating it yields CASSFGWGNQPQHF.

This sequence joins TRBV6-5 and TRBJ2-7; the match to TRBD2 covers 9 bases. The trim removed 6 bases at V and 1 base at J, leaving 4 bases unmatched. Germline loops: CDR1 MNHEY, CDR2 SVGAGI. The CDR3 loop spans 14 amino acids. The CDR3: CASRKTSGSYEQYF. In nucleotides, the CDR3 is TGTGCCAGCAGAAAGACTAGCGGATCCTACGAGCAGTACTTC.

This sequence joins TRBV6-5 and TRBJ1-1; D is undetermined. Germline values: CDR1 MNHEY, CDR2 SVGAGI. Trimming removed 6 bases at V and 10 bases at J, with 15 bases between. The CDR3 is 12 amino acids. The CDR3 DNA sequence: TGTGCCAGCAGCTCTTCCCTGGAGGGAGCTTTCTTT. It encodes CASSSSLEGAFF.

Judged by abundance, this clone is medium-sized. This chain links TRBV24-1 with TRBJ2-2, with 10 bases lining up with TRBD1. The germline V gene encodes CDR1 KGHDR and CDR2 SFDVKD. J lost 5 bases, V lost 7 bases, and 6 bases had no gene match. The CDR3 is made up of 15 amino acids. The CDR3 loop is CATREGTGDTGELFF. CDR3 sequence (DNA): TGTGCCACCAGGGAAGGGACAGGGGATACCGGGGAGCTGTTTTTT.

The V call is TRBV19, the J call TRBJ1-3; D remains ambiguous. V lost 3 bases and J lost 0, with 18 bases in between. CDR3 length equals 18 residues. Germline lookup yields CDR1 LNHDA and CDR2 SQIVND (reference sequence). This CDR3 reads CASSIPNPRGNSGNTIYF. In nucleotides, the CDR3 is TGTGCCAGTAGTATTCCCAACCCCCGAGGAAACTCTGGAAACACCATATATTTT.

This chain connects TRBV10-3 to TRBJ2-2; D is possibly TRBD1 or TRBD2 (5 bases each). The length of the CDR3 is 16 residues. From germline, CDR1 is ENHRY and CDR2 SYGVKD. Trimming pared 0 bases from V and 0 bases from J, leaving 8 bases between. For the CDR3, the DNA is TGTGCCATCAGTGAGTCAAGGGGAGCGAACACCGGGGAGCTGTTTTTT. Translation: CAISESRGANTGELFF.

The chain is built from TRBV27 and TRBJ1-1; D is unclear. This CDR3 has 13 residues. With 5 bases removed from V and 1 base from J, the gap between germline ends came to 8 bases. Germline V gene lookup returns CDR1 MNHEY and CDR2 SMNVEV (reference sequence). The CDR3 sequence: CASSERANTEAFF. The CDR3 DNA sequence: TGTGCCAGCAGTGAAAGGGCGAACACTGAAGCTTTCTTT.

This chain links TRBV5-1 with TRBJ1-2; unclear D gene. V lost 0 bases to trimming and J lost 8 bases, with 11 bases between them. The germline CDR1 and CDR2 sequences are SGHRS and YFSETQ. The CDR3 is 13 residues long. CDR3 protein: CASSLAGDAGYTF. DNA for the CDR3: TGCGCCAGCAGCTTGGCGGGAGATGCGGGCTACACCTTC.